These T cell receptor beta chains were read from a single sample in a study of graft-versus-host responses after intestinal transplantation. The assay was immunoSEQ multiplex PCR, and TCRdb's table has in-frame clones only and misses some. The sample holds about 36,000 clones, 94% seen once. These TCRs are of unknown antigen specificity. This specimen consisted of unstimulated CD4+ T cells sorted from spleen or lymph node cells, obtained before transplant. These receptors came from a human donor who was the organ donor for an intestinal transplant. The CDR3 runs from the conserved cysteine through the conserved F or W. A D gene is named only where the DNA matches it firmly. The listing skips clone size in some rows; elsewhere it reads once, few, many or a size class.

v_call,d_call,clone_size,j_call,cdr3_aa,cdr3_nt
TRBV25-1,TRBD2,-,TRBJ2-1,CASSEASGYSYNEQFF,TGTGCCAGCAGTGAAGCTAGCGGATACTCCTACAATGAGCAGTTCTTC
TRBV29-1,-,-,TRBJ2-2,CSVWAPNTGELFF,TGCAGCGTTTGGGCACCAAACACCGGGGAGCTGTTTTTT
TRBV9,-,-,TRBJ2-5,CASSAQETQYF,TGTGCCAGCAGCGCCCAAGAGACCCAGTACTTC
TRBV18,-,-,TRBJ2-2,CASSPWGTGELFF,TGTGCCAGCTCACCATGGGGCACCGGGGAGCTGTTTTTT
TRBV7-6,TRBD1,-,TRBJ1-1,CASSFRPGQPPEAFF,TGTGCCAGCAGCTTTCGACCGGGACAGCCGCCTGAAGCTTTCTTT
TRBV6-6,-,-,TRBJ1-2,CASSFQGSGGYTF,TGTGCCAGCAGTTTTCAGGGTAGCGGTGGCTACACCTTC
TRBV10-2,TRBD2,-,TRBJ2-5,CASRPLAGEETQYF,TGCGCCAGCAGACCCCTAGCGGGGGAAGAGACCCAGTACTTC
TRBV28,-,-,TRBJ1-2,CASSLARVGYTF,TGTGCCAGCAGTTTAGCGAGGGTCGGCTACACCTTC
TRBV30,-,-,TRBJ2-2,CAWSAQNTGELFF,TGTGCCTGGAGTGCTCAGAACACCGGGGAGCTGTTTTTT
TRBV14,-,-,TRBJ2-7,CARRKPLEYRDRRPNSFSYEQYF,TGTGCCAGACGGAAACCTTTGGAGTACAGGGATCGACGACCGAACTCTTTCTCCTACGAGCAGTACTTC
TRBV5-1,TRBD1,-,TRBJ1-1,CASSYGQGHYEGYTEAFF,TGCGCCAGCAGTTACGGACAGGGCCACTACGAGGGTTACACTGAAGCTTTCTTT
TRBV6-5,TRBD2,-,TRBJ2-5,CASSYSGLAGEETQYF,TGTGCCAGCAGTTACTCGGGGCTAGCGGGGGAAGAGACCCAGTACTTC
TRBV5-1,-,-,TRBJ1-4,CASSLKPAELFATNEKLFF,TGCGCCAGCAGCTTGAAGCCAGCCGAGCTTTTTGCAACTAATGAAAAACTGTTTTTT
TRBV14,TRBD1,-,TRBJ1-2,CASSPLRTGNYGYTF,TGTGCCAGCAGCCCTCTACGGACAGGGAACTATGGCTACACCTTC
TRBV27,TRBD2,-,TRBJ2-2,CASRGGGTGELFF,TGTGCCAGCAGAGGCGGGGGGACCGGGGAGCTGTTTTTT
TRBV27,-,-,TRBJ2-2,CASSLSAGPGELFF,TGTGCCAGCAGTTTATCGGCGGGGCCCGGGGAGCTGTTTTTT
TRBV6-6,TRBD1,-,TRBJ1-3,CASSLKTGGSGNTIYF,TGTGCCAGCAGTCTTAAGACAGGGGGCTCTGGAAACACCATATATTTT
TRBV11-3,-,-,TRBJ2-1,CASSLDDYGEQFF,TGTGCCAGCAGCTTAGACGACTACGGTGAGCAGTTCTTC
TRBV7-2,-,-,TRBJ2-3,CASSLGGGRGTDTQYF,TGTGCCAGCAGCTTAGGGGGGGGCCGTGGCACAGATACGCAGTATTTT
TRBV6-5,-,-,TRBJ2-7,CASSQDRSYEQYF,TGTGCCAGCAGTCAGGACCGCTCCTACGAGCAGTACTTC
TRBV5-1,-,-,TRBJ1-4,CASSFGVGEKLFF,TGCGCCAGCAGCTTTGGAGTAGGTGAAAAACTGTTTTTT
TRBV7-2,TRBD2,-,TRBJ2-5,CASSLGLAGGQETQYF,TGTGCCAGCAGCTTAGGGCTAGCGGGGGGGCAAGAGACCCAGTACTTC
TRBV5-1,-,-,TRBJ2-2,CASSAGTANTGELFF,TGCGCCAGCAGCGCCGGGACGGCGAACACCGGGGAGCTGTTTTTT
TRBV7-9,-,-,TRBJ1-2,CASSSAVPGNYGYTF,TGTGCCAGCAGCTCAGCCGTACCGGGCAACTATGGCTACACCTTC
TRBV7-2,TRBD2,-,TRBJ2-5,CASSFYGGQETQYF,TGTGCCAGCAGCTTTTACGGGGGGCAAGAGACCCAGTACTTC
TRBV7-5,-,-,TRBJ1-5,CARTPSDRVFIQPQHF,TGTGCCAGAACCCCATCGGACAGGGTTTTCATTCAGCCCCAGCATTTT
TRBV7-2,TRBD1,-,TRBJ2-7,CASSGTGSYEQYF,TGTGCCAGCTCCGGGACAGGGTCCTACGAGCAGTACTTC
TRBV20-1,-,-,TRBJ2-2,CSASSPGELFF,TGCAGTGCTAGCAGCCCCGGGGAGCTGTTTTTT
TRBV7-3,-,-,TRBJ2-7,CASSLERVSYEQYF,TGTGCCAGCAGCTTGGAAAGGGTCTCCTACGAGCAGTACTTC
TRBV7-2,TRBD1,-,TRBJ1-2,CASSPGQGNYGYTF,TGTGCCAGCAGCCCTGGACAGGGCAACTATGGCTACACCTTC
TRBV13,-,-,TRBJ1-1,CASSAPHVNLNTEAFF,TGTGCCAGCAGCGCCCCCCATGTAAACCTGAACACTGAAGCTTTCTTT
TRBV30,-,-,TRBJ2-7,CAWAWPPRGRAYEQYF,TGTGCCTGGGCATGGCCCCCCAGGGGAAGGGCCTACGAGCAGTACTTC
TRBV6-9,TRBD1,-,TRBJ2-7,CASSYQDRGAYEQYF,TGTGCCAGCAGTTACCAGGACAGGGGGGCCTACGAGCAGTACTTC
TRBV18,-,-,TRBJ1-1,CASSPPVYRGTEAFF,TGTGCCAGCTCACCACCGGTTTATCGAGGAACTGAAGCTTTCTTT
TRBV6-1,-,-,TRBJ1-1,CASSASGTVNTEAFF,TGTGCCAGCAGCGCCAGCGGAACGGTGAACACTGAAGCTTTCTTT
TRBV21-1,-,-,TRBJ1-3,CASTSGDRGNPGNTIYF,TGTGCCAGCACTTCCGGGGACAGGGGTAATCCTGGAAACACCATATATTTT
TRBV25-1,-,-,TRBJ2-7,CASSDRGSYEQYF,TGTGCCAGCAGTGACCGGGGCTCCTACGAGCAGTACTTC
TRBV5-5,-,-,TRBJ1-4,CASSFQGATNEKLFF,TGTGCCAGCAGCTTCCAGGGAGCGACTAATGAAAAACTGTTTTTT
TRBV10-3,-,-,TRBJ1-2,CAISDGGFTF,TGTGCCATCAGTGACGGCGGATTCACCTTC
TRBV19,TRBD1,-,TRBJ2-5,CASSIRYWSTGAYQETQYF,TGTGCCAGTAGTATACGGTATTGGTCGACAGGGGCGTACCAAGAGACCCAGTACTTC
TRBV5-8,-,few,TRBJ1-6,CASRRGSNSPLHF,TGTGCCAGCCGCCGGGGGTCTAATTCACCCCTCCACTTT
TRBV30,-,-,TRBJ2-3,CAWNMRSRPSTDTQYF,TGTGCCTGGAACATGAGATCAAGACCTAGCACAGATACGCAGTATTTT
TRBV18,TRBD1,-,TRBJ1-4,CASSPPRTGNEKLFF,TGTGCCAGCTCACCACCGAGGACAGGGAACGAAAAACTGTTTTTT
TRBV5-6,-,-,TRBJ2-7,CASSPLPPQRGEQYF,TGTGCCAGCAGCCCACTCCCCCCTCAGCGAGGCGAGCAGTACTTC
TRBV6-6,-,-,TRBJ2-1,CASFEVGPHEQFF,TGTGCCAGCTTTGAGGTCGGGCCCCATGAGCAGTTCTTC
TRBV5-1,-,-,TRBJ2-3,CASSLGLLEDTQYF,TGCGCCAGCAGCTTGGGGCTACTGGAAGATACGCAGTATTTT
TRBV9,-,-,TRBJ1-2,CASSIQVYGYTF,TGTGCCAGCAGCATACAGGTTTATGGCTACACCTTC
TRBV7-2,TRBD1,-,TRBJ2-1,CASSRDRPNEQFF,TGTGCCAGCAGCCGGGACAGACCCAATGAGCAGTTCTTC
TRBV5-1,-,-,TRBJ2-2,CASSLDRNTGELFF,TGCGCCAGCAGCTTGGACAGGAACACCGGGGAGCTGTTTTTT
TRBV4-3,TRBD2,-,TRBJ2-1,CASSKRGPSYNEQFF,TGCGCCAGCAGCAAGCGGGGGCCTTCCTACAATGAGCAGTTCTTC
TRBV2,TRBD2,-,TRBJ2-1,CASSETGVAGHEQFF,TGTGCCAGCAGTGAAACGGGGGTAGCGGGGCATGAGCAGTTCTTC
TRBV7-9,-,-,TRBJ2-7,CASSLEMTSSYEQYF,TGTGCCAGCAGCTTAGAGATGACTAGCTCCTACGAGCAGTACTTC
TRBV4-3,TRBD1,-,TRBJ2-1,CASSRGTGPNYNEQFF,TGCGCCAGCAGCCGAGGGACAGGGCCTAATTACAATGAGCAGTTCTTC